This T cell receptor (beta chain) was retrieved from a study of early T cells in non-severe SARS-CoV-2 infection. The V gene lost 5 bases and the J gene lost 3 bases, with 11 bases spanning the gap. The CDR3 loop spans 14 amino acids. The V gene's germline CDR1 is SGHTA and CDR2 FQGTGA. This clonotype came up many times. Via MiXCR, TCRdb re-called the 5' RACE reads, giving one row per CDR3 protein. The table includes 50,000 to 65,000 distinct CDR3 sequences, approximately 12% detected once. V and J are TRBV7-3 and TRBJ2-1; TRBD2 is a possible D gene (6 bases). The sequencing sample was made of whole blood. This sequence originates from an adult who was a healthcare worker with PCR-confirmed SARS-CoV-2 infection or an uninfected control (not recorded which). CDR3 amino acids: CASSPTRDYNEQFF. Written as DNA, the CDR3 is TGTGCCAGCAGCCCGACTAGGGACTACAATGAGCAGTTCTTC.